The 26 T cell receptor beta chains below all came from one sample that was sequenced in a study of long-term antiretroviral therapy in people with HIV. The immunoSEQ assay was v3.0, run at survey level. Data came from immunoSEQ multiplex PCR; TCRdb stores just in-frame clones and leaves some out. The sample holds fewer than 20,000 clones, over 75% seen once. This material consisted of unsorted PBMCs, taken 4.2 years after starting antiretroviral therapy. The receptors stem from a man aged 50 or older with HIV.

V and J are TRBV9 and TRBJ2-7; D remains unclear. Trimming pared 0 bases from V and 1 base from J, leaving 5 bases between. This CDR3 comprises 13 residues. Germline lookup yields CDR1 SGDLS and CDR2 YYNGEE. Written as DNA, the CDR3 is TGTGCCAGCAGCGTAGAAGCTTCCTACGAGCAGTACTTC. Protein product: CASSVEASYEQYF.

The V gene is TRBV5-1, the J gene TRBJ2-3, with D tentatively TRBD1 (5 bases). The CDR3 covers 16 residues. Trimming cost V 0 bases and J 2 bases, with 13 bases left between them. Per the germline V gene, CDR1 is SGHRS and CDR2 is YFSETQ. The CDR3 nucleotides are TGCGCCAGCAGCTTGGCACCGGCGGACAACACAGATACGCAGTATTTT. Amino acids: CASSLAPADNTDTQYF.

The chain's CDR3 is CASSPGGGDTQYF. Written as DNA, the CDR3 is TGTGCCAGCTCACCAGGGGGCGGAGATACGCAGTATTTT. The V and J genes are TRBV18 and TRBJ2-3; a weak D match, TRBD1 (6 bases). Trimming removed 2 bases from V and 5 bases from J, with 8 bases in between. Germline CDR1 KGHSH, CDR2 LQKENI. The CDR3 is 13 residues long.

The J gene is TRBJ2-7, the V gene TRBV6-5, with 9 bases identical to TRBD1. V gave up 6 bases and J gave up 1 base; unmatched junction bases: 4. Germline CDR1 is MNHEY and CDR2 is SVGAGI. The CDR3 is 14 amino acids. The CDR3 loop reads CASSPDRGSYEQYF. CDR3 sequence (DNA): TGTGCCAGCAGCCCGGACAGGGGATCCTACGAGCAGTACTTC.

V gene TRBV30 combines with J gene TRBJ1-4; tentative D call: TRBD1 (6 bases). The germline CDR1 and CDR2 sequences are GTSNPN and SVGIG (reference sequence). V gave up 4 bases and J gave up 6 bases, with 12 bases separating them. This CDR3 region has 13 residues. CDR3 sequence (DNA): TGTGCCTGGACACAGGGAGAGGATGAAAAACTGTTTTTT. It is translated as CAWTQGEDEKLFF.

The chain employs TRBV10-2 and TRBJ2-1; D is undetermined. CDR1 is WSHSY and CDR2 is SAAADI in the germline V gene. This CDR3 has 14 amino acids. The V end lost 0 bases, the J end lost 3 bases, and 6 bases lay between the germline ends. The DNA for the CDR3 is TGCGCCAGCAGTGAGTCGGGGATCTACAATGAGCAGTTCTTC. This encodes CASSESGIYNEQFF.

This chain connects TRBV29-1 to TRBJ1-2, with D unresolved. In germline, CDR1 is SQVTM, CDR2 ANQGSEA. Trimming removed 7 bases at V and 6 bases at J, with 15 bases between. CDR3 size: 12 residues. CDR3 amino acids: CSATWSGNGYTF. In nucleotides, the CDR3 is TGCAGCGCTACCTGGTCGGGGAATGGCTACACCTTC. The full variable domain, rest sourced from reference TRBV29-1 and TRBJ1-2, is SAVISQKPSRDICQRGTSLTIQCQVDSQVTMMFWYRQQPGQSLTLIATANQGSEATYESGFVIDKFPISRPNLTFSTLTVSNMSPEDSSIYLCSATWSGNGYTFGSGTRLTVV.

V and J are TRBV27 and TRBJ2-6; D unresolved. Germline V lookup: CDR1 MNHEY, CDR2 SMNVEV (reference sequence). There are 15 residues in the CDR3. Trimming removed 6 bases from V and 0 bases from J, with 9 bases in between. CDR3 residues: CASSPGSSGANVLTF. CDR3 nucleotides: TGTGCCAGCAGCCCAGGTAGCTCTGGGGCCAACGTCCTGACTTTC.

The chain is built from TRBV5-1 and TRBJ2-3, with D maybe TRBD2 (6 bases). This CDR3 has 16 amino acids. V lost 0 bases, J lost 2 bases, and 13 bases lay in between. Per germline, CDR1 SGHRS and CDR2 YFSETQ. CDR3 nucleotides: TGCGCCAGCAGCTTGGTCCGGGGAGGAGACACAGATACGCAGTATTTT. Translation: CASSLVRGGDTDTQYF.

V and J are TRBV4-2 and TRBJ2-1; D gene uncertain. V dropped 0 bases and J dropped 3 bases, with 3 bases sitting between them. This CDR3 region has 13 residues. Germline loops: CDR1 LGHNA, CDR2 YNFKEQ. For the CDR3, the DNA is TGTGCCAGCAGCCAAGATCACTACAATGAGCAGTTCTTC. Protein: CASSQDHYNEQFF.

The chain carries TRBV5-5 and TRBJ2-3, with TRBD2 as a possible D gene (5 bases). V was shortened by 4 bases and J by 2 bases, with 14 bases between the two germline ends. Germline loops: CDR1 SGHKS, CDR2 YYEKEE (reference sequence). This CDR3 has 15 amino acids. The CDR3 region has the DNA TGTGCCAGCAGCAACGGACTTGGTGTCACAGATACGCAGTATTTT. It is translated as CASSNGLGVTDTQYF.

The chain joins TRBV25-1 to TRBJ2-3; D is undetermined. From germline, CDR1 is MGHDK and CDR2 SYGVNS. The CDR3 sequence is 13 residues long. Trimming removed 2 bases at V and 2 bases at J, with 5 bases between. CDR3 sequence reads: CASSELTTDTQYF. The CDR3 DNA reads TGTGCCAGCAGTGAACTTACCACAGATACGCAGTATTTT.

The chain employs TRBV25-1 and TRBJ2-1, with D tentatively TRBD1 (5 bases). The CDR3 covers 14 residues. V was cut by 3 bases and J by 0 bases, with 6 bases left in between. Germline V gene data show CDR1 as MGHDK and CDR2 as SYGVNS. This chain's CDR3 is CASSEQGSYNEQFF. DNA for the CDR3: TGTGCCAGCAGTGAGCAGGGCTCCTACAATGAGCAGTTCTTC.

The rearrangement uses TRBV19 and TRBJ1-2; 9 nucleotides align to TRBD1. Trimming took 5 bases from V and 2 from J; bases not matched to a gene: 9. From germline, CDR1 is LNHDA and CDR2 SQIVND (reference sequence). The CDR3 loop spans 16 amino acids. CDR3 loop: CASSPLGDRANYGYTF. For the CDR3, the DNA is TGTGCCAGTAGTCCCCTAGGGGACAGGGCCAACTATGGCTACACCTTC.

This sequence joins TRBV5-1 and TRBJ1-2, with unresolved D. This CDR3 has 16 residues. From germline, CDR1 is SGHRS and CDR2 YFSETQ. V lost 0 bases to trimming and J lost 1 base, with 13 bases between them. The CDR3 DNA is TGCGCCAGCAGCTTGGTTAGCCGGACTCATAACTATGGCTACACCTTC. Residues: CASSLVSRTHNYGYTF.

The CDR3, as DNA: TGTGCCAGCAGCTTGGCTGCAGGGAGGAACACCGGGGAGCTGTTTTTT. This translates into CASSLAAGRNTGELFF. This chain joins TRBV5-4 and TRBJ2-2, with D perhaps being TRBD1 or TRBD2 (5 bases each). From germline, CDR1 is SGHNT and CDR2 YYREEE (reference sequence). Trimming cost V 0 bases and J 1 base, with 10 bases left between them. This CDR3 is 16 amino acids long.

The CDR3 loop is CASSIEGPYSNQPQHF. CDR3 in DNA: TGTGCCAGTAGTATTGAAGGGCCCTATAGCAATCAGCCCCAGCATTTT. V usage is TRBV19 and J usage is TRBJ1-5; D is ambiguous. Germline V gene lookup returns CDR1 LNHDA and CDR2 SQIVND (reference sequence). V gave up 3 bases and J gave up 0 bases, with 12 bases separating them. This CDR3 contains 16 residues.

V is TRBV2 and J is TRBJ2-7; D assignment may be TRBD1 or TRBD2 (5 bases each). V was cut by 1 base and J by 8 bases, with 15 bases left in between. CDR1 SNHLY and CDR2 FYNNEI come from the germline V gene. The CDR3 covers 14 residues. CDR3: CASSEVMGPVKQYF. CDR3 in DNA: TGTGCCAGCAGTGAAGTTATGGGACCCGTGAAGCAGTACTTC.

This clone was counted a single time. The chain is built from TRBV18 and TRBJ2-4, with D unclear. V lost 2 bases, J lost 0 bases, and 14 bases lay in between. Germline CDR1 and CDR2: KGHSH and LQKENI. The CDR3 totals 17 residues. The CDR3 reads CASSPSGPILAKNIQYF. The CDR3 bases are TGTGCCAGCTCACCATCCGGGCCGATATTAGCCAAAAACATTCAGTACTTC.

The gene calls are TRBV25-1 and TRBJ2-7; 9 bases line up with TRBD1. V shed 8 bases and J 3 bases; nucleotides not matched to a gene: 5. The CDR3 extends over 13 amino acids. The V gene's germline CDR1 is MGHDK and CDR2 SYGVNS. The CDR3: CASAGTGSYEQYF. Here the CDR3 DNA reads TGTGCCAGCGCTGGGACAGGGAGCTACGAGCAGTACTTC.

The chain has TRBV21-1 and TRBJ2-2; the table's D call of TRBD1 was not tested on the DNA. TRBV21-1 is an annotated pseudogene. This CDR3 region has 15 residues. The CDR3 DNA is TGTGCCAGCAACCGGGACAGGGGACTCGGAGGGGAGCTGTTTTTT. Translated: CASNRDRGLGGELFF.

The genes are TRBV5-6 and TRBJ2-2, with TRBD2 identical over 8 bases. The V segment lost 3 bases and the J segment 5 bases; nucleotides outside the gene matches: 9. In germline, CDR1 is SGHDT, CDR2 YYEEEE. The CDR3 runs to 16 residues. The CDR3 protein is CASSYGVAGPTGELFF. For the CDR3, the DNA is TGTGCCAGCAGCTATGGGGTAGCGGGGCCAACCGGGGAGCTGTTTTTT.

This rearrangement joins TRBV6-1 to TRBJ1-5; D gene unclear. The CDR3 is 14 residues long. V was clipped by 1 base and J by 4 bases, with 8 bases between them. Germline CDR1 and CDR2: MNHNS and SASEGT. The CDR3 here is CASSEGAGNQPQHF. CDR3 sequence (DNA): TGTGCCAGCAGTGAAGGGGCGGGTAATCAGCCCCAGCATTTT.

This chain links TRBV6-1 with TRBJ1-5; D gene ambiguous. The CDR3 spans 14 residues. From germline, CDR1 is MNHNS and CDR2 SASEGT. The germline V and J ends were trimmed by 10 bases and 2 bases, with 15 bases remaining between them. The CDR3 protein is CAIADGVGNQPQHF. The CDR3 bases are TGTGCCATCGCGGATGGGGTTGGCAATCAGCCCCAGCATTTT.

V gene TRBV5-6 combines with J gene TRBJ2-1, with D perhaps TRBD1 or TRBD2 (6 bases each). CDR3 length: 16 amino acids. The germline V and J ends were trimmed by 4 bases and 10 bases, with 24 bases remaining between them. Germline V gives CDR1 SGHDT, CDR2 YYEEEE. The CDR3 DNA is TGTGCCAGCAGCGGGCCCAGGGGTCCGCTAGCGCCAGAGCAGTTCTTC. This encodes CASSGPRGPLAPEQFF. Full variable domain (missing parts from reference TRBV5-6 and TRBJ2-1): DAGVTQSPTHLIKTRGQQVTLRCSPKSGHDTVSWYQQALGQGPQFIFQYYEEEERQRGNFPDRFSGHQFPNYSSELNVNALLLGDSALYLCASSGPRGPLAPEQFFGPGTRLTVL.

This chain links TRBV9 with TRBJ2-3, with 10 bases fitting TRBD2. Losses at the gene ends were 2 bases for V and 6 bases for J; bases not matched to a gene: 9. The CDR3 contains 16 residues. Germline V CDR1 and CDR2: SGDLS, YYNGEE. The DNA of the CDR3 is TGTGCCAGCAGCGTTACTAGCGGGGCCAGGGGGGATACGCAGTATTTT. Amino acids: CASSVTSGARGDTQYF.